This record covers a single TCR beta chain. The antigen it binds to is not known. One base away there is no much larger clone; base qualities are not given. Explained via the paper, the treatment or condition label denotes: randomized to nivolumab then ipilimumab (arm A) or the reverse (arm B). None of the patients in the trial had previously been given DNA-damaging chemotherapy. On a FACS Aria II flow cytometer, live CD3+CD8+ cells that were negative for CD19 and CD56 were sorted from thawed PBMCs. Samples were obtained from patients with melanoma enrolled in CheckMate 064, a randomized, open-label phase II trial of sequential checkpoint blockade. Peripheral blood mononuclear cells were collected by leukapheresis, purified using Ficoll-Paque, and frozen in human serum containing roughly 10% DMSO. Immediately after sorting, the purity of the sorted blood CD3+CD8+ cells was confirmed to be >95%, and DNA was then extracted.

The immunoSEQ Assay was used to immunosequence TCRbeta CDR3 regions from genomic DNA. Before high-throughput sequencing, the genomic DNA was amplified using bias-controlled multiplex PCR. The published analysis was carried out like this. To quantify the absolute abundance of each unique TCRbeta CDR3 region, the sequences were collapsed and filtered. Clonality, defined as 1 minus Pielou's evenness, was calculated using only productive rearrangements. A previously published method was used to identify clones with significantly greater frequencies in on-treatment samples than in baseline samples. TCRdb took over this immuneACCESS table, retaining in-frame rearrangements with V and J assigned. Such tables are incomplete; in checked studies, under half of the missing clones stem from an unresolved V gene, and the remainder is unexplained. V and J calls and clone size are those listed in that table; D and trimming were worked out from the DNA. Recorded for this sample are 35,000 to 50,000 clones; roughly 85% of them occurred a single time. Clones ranked in the top ten supply around 12% of the sample.

These data are taken from a study of sequential checkpoint blockade in melanoma (dated by TCRdb to about 2019). About the investigation overall: Patients were randomized 1:1 to first-line nivolumab followed by ipilimumab (arm A) or ipilimumab followed by nivolumab (arm B). Maintenance nivolumab came after each of the two trial sequences.

General conclusions and limits of the study: Validation of the response-prediction model combining TCR metrics and mutation burden is needed in larger, independent patient cohorts.

The clonotype originates from a human donor with melanoma. Source: CD8+ T cells sorted from blood (inferred from file names), taken from a patient given nivolumab and ipilimumab in sequence.

The CDR3 protein: CAWSMEREKLFF. The base sequence is TGTGCCTGGAGTATGGAGAGAGAAAAACTGTTTTTT. The rearranged segments are TRBV30 and TRBJ1-4, with no confident D gene call. Reading the germline V gene (reference sequence) gives CDR1 GTSNPN and CDR2 SVGIG. V is reduced by 2 bases and J by 8 bases, leaving a spacing of 9 bases between them. Measured from the cysteine to the phenylalanine, the CDR3 is 12 residues long. The entry retains the CDR3 DNA only, 36 bases that are in frame from base 1.